Following are 5 T cell receptor beta chains from one sample sequenced in a study of human T cells and chemical hapten exposure. Via MiXCR, TCRdb re-called the RACE reads, giving one row per CDR3 protein. The sample records 80,000 to 100,000 distinct CDR3 sequences, around 11% being singletons. Sample time point: patch test 1, 2 weeks after DPC sensitization. The treatment here: therapeutic diphenylcyclopropenone sensitization with weekly scalp DPC. Specimen: whole blood, collected in connection with sensitization to the hapten diphenylcyclopropenone (DPC). Source of these receptors: a woman aged 40 to 50 with alopecia areata. Some clones in this sample may be carry-over from other donors' samples.

This clonotype was recorded a few times. The V and J genes are TRBV6-2 or TRBV6-3 and TRBJ2-3, with 9 bases identical to TRBD1. There are 15 residues in the CDR3. Germline-derived CDR1 and CDR2 are MNHEY and SVGEGT. The J segment lost 4 bases and the V segment lost 5 bases, leaving 7 bases of the junction unmatched. CDR3 in amino acids: CASSPGQGRSDTQYF. The CDR3 DNA is TGTGCCAGCAGTCCGGGACAGGGAAGGTCAGATACGCAGTATTTT.

The rearrangement joins TRBV15 to TRBJ1-2; D uncertain. Germline V gene data show CDR1 as LNHNV and CDR2 as YYDKDF (reference sequence). V was clipped by 3 bases and J by 2 bases, with 10 bases between them. The CDR3 spans 14 residues. Here the CDR3 DNA reads TGTGCCACCAGCAGGGAAGGAGGAAACTATGGCTACACCTTC. It translates to CATSREGGNYGYTF.

In its sample, this clonotype was seen a few times. The chain combines TRBV12-3 or TRBV12-4 with TRBJ2-2; TRBD1 might be the D (6 bases). V was trimmed by 6 bases and J by 6 bases, leaving 26 bases between them. The CDR3 spans 18 residues. CDR3 nucleotides: TGTGCCAGCAGCCTCCTTAACAGGGAGCAGTGGGAACCCGGGGAGCTGTTTTTT. Encoded protein: CASSLLNREQWEPGELFF.

This clonotype was seen more than once but under ten times. V is TRBV27 and J is TRBJ1-6; D unclear. This CDR3 is built from 12 residues. V was pared by 5 bases and J by 9 bases, with 8 bases between. Germline V gene data show CDR1 as MNHEY and CDR2 as SMNVEV (reference sequence). CDR3 sequence (DNA): TGTGCCAGCAGTCTCGCTGGTTCACCCCTCCACTTT. Translation gives CASSLAGSPLHF.

This clonotype was picked up many times. The chain employs TRBV12-3 or TRBV12-4 and TRBJ2-3, with D possibly called TRBD1 or TRBD2 (5 bases each). The ends were cut back, 3 bases at V and 0 bases at J, with 13 bases in the middle. The CDR3 contains 16 residues. For the CDR3, the DNA is TGTGCCAGCAGTTTTTTGGTCGGGGCTAGCACAGATACGCAGTATTTT. Protein: CASSFLVGASTDTQYF.